This record covers a single TCR beta chain. This sample is part of a study of shared clonotypes between healthy human individuals. Clones were sequenced by immunoSEQ multiplex PCR, and TCRdb holds only the in-frame ones, with some missing. The table lists about 690,000 clones, about nine tenths of them singletons. The germline CDR1 and CDR2 sequences are SGHRS and YFSETQ. Trimming removed 2 bases from V and 3 bases from J, with 8 bases in between. This CDR3 region has 13 residues. The clonotype originates from a man younger than 35 in good health. Some clones in this sample may be carry-over from other donors' samples. The sample taken for sequencing was memory CD8+ T cells from PBMCs. Subset here: CD45RO+ cells pooled with CCR7-negative TemRA cells. This chain uses TRBV5-1 with TRBJ1-1; D remains ambiguous. CDR3 region: CASSLRRDTEAFF. The CDR3, as DNA: TGCGCCAGCAGCTTAAGGAGAGACACTGAAGCTTTCTTT. The variable domain in full, with the rest retrieved from reference TRBV5-1 and TRBJ1-1, is KAGVTQTPRYLIKTRGQQVTLSCSPISGHRSVSWYQQTPGQGLQFLFEYFSETQRNKGNFPGRFSGRQFSNSRSEMNVSTLELGDSALYLCASSLRRDTEAFFGQGTRLTVV.